This T cell receptor (beta chain) stems from a study of blood T cell repertoires in COVID-19. The data were produced by immunoSEQ multiplex PCR, yet TCRdb's version contains in-frame clones alone and is incomplete. There are a few hundred thousand clones in the sample; around 89% occur only once, and about 1.2% lies in the top ten. In this sample, this clone turned up a few times. This TCR came from a woman between 40 and 50 years old with acute COVID-19. The sequencing sample was made of PBMCs or T cells enriched from blood (not recorded which).

CDR3 coding DNA: TGTGCCAGCACTAGCGGGAGGAACAATGAGCAGTTCTTC. Protein sequence: CASTSGRNNEQFF. This chain links TRBV28 with TRBJ2-1; 11 nucleotides match TRBD2. J gave up 5 bases and V 7 bases, and 1 base lay outside the gene matches. The CDR3 contains 13 residues. From germline, CDR1 is MDHEN and CDR2 SYDVKM.